The rows below give T cell receptor beta chains drawn from one sample of a study of T cells in Graves' hyperthyroidism and ophthalmopathy. TCRdb passed the multiplex PCR reads through MiXCR, listing each CDR3 protein once. The sample includes over 450,000 distinct CDR3 sequences, 17% of them seen just once. The sample taken for sequencing was blood. The receptor source for this set is a woman aged 18-35 years with Graves' ophthalmopathy. Each CDR3 is given without its conserved first and last residue. The D gene is left open where the match is weak.

TRBV4-1 TRBD2 ASSQDGAGGLETQY
TRBV7-9 NA ASSLKSAGADEQY
TRBV7-9 NA ASSFLAGTGSYEQY
TRBV14 NA ASSPPQY
TRBV11-3 TRBD2 ASSFGLAGGNEQF
TRBV30 NA AWRQIEESGELF
TRBV5-1 TRBD2 ASSGPAGSEQF
TRBV3-1 TRBD2 ASSSSTSPYEQY
TRBV11-2 NA ASSWEITYEQY
TRBV20-1 NA SAPRDANEQY
TRBV30 NA AWSHRDRVTGELF
TRBV7-9 TRBD1 ASSLAGQGHQPQH
TRBV6-1 NA ASSPQSLNTEAF
TRBV7-2 NA ASSPYSTKNIQY
TRBV7-9 NA ASSLPYQTQY
TRBV6-5 NA ASSYSQGMNTEAF
TRBV20-1 NA SASKGRGTEAF
TRBV6-1 TRBD2 ASRSSAGRHEQY
TRBV11-2 NA ASSTPGVGAGGGNEQF
TRBV20-1 TRBD2 SASGGISGGGTDTQY
TRBV24-1 NA ATSGVRGGNQPQH
TRBV5-1 TRBD1 ASTYRHPGQGQETQY
TRBV7-2 NA ASSTRRSYNEQF
TRBV11-2 TRBD1 ASSHSRDREAEAEAF
TRBV5-5 NA ASDSGWRVNPYEQY
TRBV20-1 NA SARTGLTNTEAF
TRBV6-1 TRBD1 ASSLRDRGYGYT
TRBV20-1 TRBD2 SQLAGGPNEQY
TRBV2 NA ASSDRDLGWEQF
TRBV28 NA ATQDNTNEKLF
TRBV12-3/TRBV12-4 NA ASTIPPGAGYGYT
TRBV3-1 TRBD1 ASSQDWGQNYGYT
TRBV7-3 NA ASSLRPRGDPNYGYT
TRBV13 NA ASSSTGAKNIQY
TRBV18 TRBD1 ASSPPTGAFHNEQF
TRBV6-1 NA ASSEAKGGSTEAF
TRBV9 NA ASSPSSGTNTGELF
TRBV4-2 NA ASSQGGGLNTEAF
TRBV15 TRBD2 ATSRDRGLAYEQF
TRBV12-3/TRBV12-4 NA ASSPYSIYNEQF
TRBV27 NA ASLESWGKLFANTGELF
TRBV18 NA ASSPSPTLDEQY